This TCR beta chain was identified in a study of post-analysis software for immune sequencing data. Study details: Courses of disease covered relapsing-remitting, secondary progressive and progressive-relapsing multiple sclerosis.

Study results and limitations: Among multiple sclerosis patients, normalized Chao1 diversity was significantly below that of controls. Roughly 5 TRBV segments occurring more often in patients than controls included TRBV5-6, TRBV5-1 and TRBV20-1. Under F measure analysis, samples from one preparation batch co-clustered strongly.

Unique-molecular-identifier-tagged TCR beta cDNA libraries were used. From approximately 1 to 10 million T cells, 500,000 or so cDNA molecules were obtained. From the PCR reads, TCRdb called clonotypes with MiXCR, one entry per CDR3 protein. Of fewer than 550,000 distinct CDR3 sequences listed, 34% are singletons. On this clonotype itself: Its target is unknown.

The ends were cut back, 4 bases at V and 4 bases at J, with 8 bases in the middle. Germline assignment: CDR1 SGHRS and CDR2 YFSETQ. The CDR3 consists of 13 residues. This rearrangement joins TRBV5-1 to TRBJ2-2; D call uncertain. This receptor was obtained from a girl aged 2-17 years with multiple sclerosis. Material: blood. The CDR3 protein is CASSLSTTGELFF. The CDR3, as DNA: TGCGCCAGCAGCCTATCTACCACCGGGGAGCTGTTTTTT.